What follows are 27 T cell receptor beta chains derived from one specimen sequenced in a study of a mutant IDH1 vaccine in newly diagnosed glioma listed by TCRdb under 2021. Receptors were amplified or captured by the immunoSEQ multiplex PCR assay. TCRdb provides this immuneACCESS table in a form limited to in-frame rearrangements. Some clones are lacking; in checked studies, under half of them reflect an unresolved V gene, and why the rest are absent is not known. This sample gives approximately 31,000 clones in total; roughly 80% of them show up just once. The ten largest account for around 7% of the sample. The label giving this sample's time point can be read as: week 35, safety follow-up. Each vaccine dose was 300 ug of a 20-mer mutant IDH1 peptide in Montanide, given subcutaneously with topical imiquimod. Their antigens remain unidentified. Sequenced material: PBMCs, taken from a glioma patient whose treatment included an IDH1 peptide vaccine. These receptors all stem from a woman aged 18 to 35 with glioma.

This clone was recorded once. The rearrangement links TRBV6-5 to TRBJ2-7; 9 nucleotides align to TRBD1. The CDR3 spans 14 residues. The V gene's germline CDR1 is MNHEY and CDR2 SVGAGI. V was clipped by 5 bases and J by 4 bases; unmatched bases: 6. The CDR3 loop is CASSHPGQGYEQYF. In nucleotides, the CDR3 is TGTGCCAGCAGTCACCCGGGACAGGGTTACGAGCAGTACTTC.

The rearrangement links TRBV7-9 to TRBJ2-1, with TRBD2 identical over 8 bases. J lost 11 bases, V lost 3 bases, and 12 bases had no gene match. The CDR3 is 15 amino acids. In germline, CDR1 is SEHNR, CDR2 FQNEAQ (reference sequence). CDR3 amino acids: CASSFPGTRNSQQFF. The CDR3 DNA reads as TGTGCCAGCAGCTTTCCCGGGACTAGGAACTCACAGCAGTTCTTC.

This clone was recorded a few times. The chain carries TRBV4-2 and TRBJ1-1; D gene unclear. Germline CDR1 is LGHNA and CDR2 is YNFKEQ. The V end was cut by 4 bases, the J end by 8 bases, with 14 bases between. CDR3 length: 13 residues. As DNA, the CDR3 is TGTGCCAGCAGCCTCAAGGAGGGTGCAGAAGCTTTCTTT. It encodes CASSLKEGAEAFF.

This chain uses TRBV28 with TRBJ1-1; TRBD1 is a possible D gene (5 bases). This CDR3 has 14 residues. V was cut by 5 bases and J by 6 bases, with 16 bases left in between. CDR1 is MDHEN and CDR2 is SYDVKM in the germline V gene. DNA for the CDR3: TGTGCCAGCAGTGAACTCCCTTGGGGCGCTGAAGCTTTCTTT. Protein sequence: CASSELPWGAEAFF. The complete variable domain, with remaining parts taken from reference TRBV28 and TRBJ1-1, reads DVKVTQSSRYLVKRTGEKVFLECVQDMDHENMFWYRQDPGLGLRLIYFSYDVKMKEKGDIPEGYSVSREKKERFSLILESASTNQTSMYLCASSELPWGAEAFFGQGTRLTVV.

The chain recombines TRBV7-2 with TRBJ1-1; D remains ambiguous. Germline CDR1 SGHTA, CDR2 FQGNSA. CDR3 size: 18 residues. Trimming took off 6 bases at V and 2 bases at J, with 25 bases between the two ends. CDR3 sequence (DNA): TGTGCCAGCAGTTTCCCTAGGTGGGGAGAACAGATTAACACTGAAGCTTTCTTT. This encodes CASSFPRWGEQINTEAFF.

The chain combines TRBV6-1 with TRBJ1-1; no definite D call. This CDR3 is 14 amino acids long. The germline CDR1 and CDR2 sequences are MNHNS and SASEGT. The germline V and J ends were trimmed by 1 base and 1 base, with 7 bases remaining between them. In nucleotides, the CDR3 is TGTGCCAGCAGTGAAGGGCAAACGAACACTGAAGCTTTCTTT. Protein sequence: CASSEGQTNTEAFF.

The chain combines TRBV19 with TRBJ1-6; D possibly corresponds to TRBD1 (5 bases). This CDR3 spans 14 amino acids. Germline loops: CDR1 LNHDA, CDR2 SQIVND (reference sequence). V lost 4 bases and J 10 bases, leaving 14 bases between the germline ends. CDR3 sequence: CASSTDGGWSPLHF. CDR3 bases: TGTGCCAGTAGTACCGACGGGGGTTGGTCACCCCTCCACTTT.

V gene TRBV5-3 combines with J gene TRBJ1-5, with TRBD1 as a possible D gene (6 bases). TRBV5-3 is labeled an ORF, and its function is uncertain. The CDR3 sequence is 17 residues long. V was shortened by 5 bases and J by 1 base, with 19 bases between the two germline ends. CDR3 nucleotide sequence: TGTGCCAGAAGACTACTCAGGGGAGGAGGAAGCAATCAGCCCCAGCATTTT. It yields the protein CARRLLRGGGSNQPQHF.

The V gene is TRBV19, the J gene TRBJ1-5; TRBD1 might be the D (5 bases). V lost 7 bases and J lost 0, with 34 bases in between. The CDR3 spans 22 residues. The germline V gene encodes CDR1 LNHDA and CDR2 SQIVND (reference sequence). The CDR3 DNA reads TGTGCCAGTAAGTTCAGGGACCGAACTAAGCCCGATTGGGTATATAGCAATCAGCCCCAGCATTTT. Protein: CASKFRDRTKPDWVYSNQPQHF.

The chain carries TRBV10-3 and TRBJ1-2; no firm D call. The CDR3 extends over 13 amino acids. The germline CDR1 and CDR2 sequences are ENHRY and SYGVKD. Trimming left V 2 bases short and J 5 bases short, with 9 bases between. The DNA of the CDR3 is TGTGCCATCAGTGAGGGGGTTTCTTATGGCTACACCTTC. This encodes CAISEGVSYGYTF.

This sequence joins TRBV7-2 and TRBJ1-2; D is possibly TRBD1 (6 bases). The CDR3 consists of 16 residues. Germline V CDR1 and CDR2: SGHTA, FQGNSA. V lost 6 bases and J lost 2, with 19 bases in between. The CDR3 spells CASRPEGGRLNYGYTF. The CDR3 DNA reads as TGTGCCAGCAGGCCGGAGGGGGGCCGACTCAACTATGGCTACACCTTC.

This clone was seen just once. The chain carries TRBV4-1 and TRBJ2-3; 7 bases map to TRBD2. The V segment lost 0 bases and the J segment 2 bases; nucleotides outside the gene matches: 8. Germline CDR1 reads MGHRA; CDR2 reads YSYEKL. This CDR3 has 17 amino acids. The DNA for the CDR3 is TGCGCCAGCAGCCAAGATGGCGGGGGAGGGCCCACAGATACGCAGTATTTT. Amino acids: CASSQDGGGGPTDTQYF.

This chain connects TRBV28 to TRBJ2-1, with D possibly TRBD2 on 5 matching bases. Germline CDR1 is MDHEN and CDR2 is SYDVKM. The CDR3 covers 13 residues. Trimming took 3 bases from V and 7 from J, leaving 10 bases between them. The CDR3: CASSFGLSNEQFF. CDR3 nucleotides: TGTGCCAGCAGTTTTGGACTGAGTAATGAGCAGTTCTTC.

The CDR3 DNA reads as TGTGCCAGCTCACCACAAGCGGGGGGGACCGATACGCAGTATTTT. Its protein product is CASSPQAGGTDTQYF. This sequence joins TRBV18 and TRBJ2-3, with 10 nucleotides matching TRBD2. The CDR3 sequence is 15 residues long. V gave up 1 base and J gave up 6 bases; unmatched junction bases: 4. Per the germline V gene, CDR1 is KGHSH and CDR2 is LQKENI.

The chain has TRBV4-3 and TRBJ2-7; D is uncertain. V was pared by 4 bases and J by 2 bases, with 9 bases between. CDR3 length equals 13 residues. Germline V CDR1 and CDR2: LGHNA, YSLEER. Written as DNA, the CDR3 is TGCGCCAGCAGCCCAACAGCCGCCTACGAGCAGTACTTC. This translates into CASSPTAAYEQYF.

The rearrangement joins TRBV28 to TRBJ2-5; 11 bases agree with TRBD2. Germline-derived CDR1 and CDR2 are MDHEN and SYDVKM. This CDR3 contains 21 residues. After removal of 1 base from V and 6 bases from J, the junction contained 22 bases not matched to a gene. CDR3 region: CASSLFSQFITLAGVAKTQYF. The CDR3 nucleotides read TGTGCCAGCAGTTTATTTTCTCAGTTTATCACACTAGCGGGAGTAGCAAAGACCCAGTACTTC.

V is TRBV2 and J is TRBJ2-1; tentatively, D is TRBD1 (6 bases). This CDR3 contains 16 residues. Germline values: CDR1 SNHLY, CDR2 FYNNEI. Trimming cost V 6 bases and J 7 bases, with 22 bases left between them. The CDR3 loop reads CASSSPGHLPGNEQFF. The CDR3 DNA reads TGTGCCAGCAGCTCACCGGGACACCTCCCTGGGAATGAGCAGTTCTTC.

The V gene is TRBV11-1, the J gene TRBJ1-1; 7 positions agree with TRBD1. The germline gives CDR1 SGHAT, CDR2 FQDESV (reference sequence). Losses at the gene ends were 5 bases for V and 0 bases for J; bases not matched to a gene: 3. The CDR3 is 14 amino acids. The CDR3 nucleotides read TGTGCCAGCAGCGTAGACAGGGTGAACACTGAAGCTTTCTTT. It encodes CASSVDRVNTEAFF.

This chain uses TRBV5-1 with TRBJ2-3; D could derive from TRBD1 or TRBD2 (5 bases each). Germline CDR1 reads SGHRS; CDR2 reads YFSETQ. V was shortened by 1 base and J by 5 bases, with 11 bases between the two germline ends. This CDR3 region has 14 residues. The CDR3 here is CASSLPGGLDTQYF. As DNA, the CDR3 is TGCGCCAGCAGCTTGCCTGGGGGTTTAGATACGCAGTATTTT.

The rearrangement uses TRBV13 and TRBJ1-2, with D possibly TRBD1 on 5 matching bases. This CDR3 comprises 15 residues. V was shortened by 0 bases and J by 13 bases, with 21 bases between the two germline ends. Germline V lookup: CDR1 PRHDT, CDR2 FYEKMQ (reference sequence). The CDR3 DNA follows: TGTGCCAGCAGCTTAGGGGCAGGGTCCCAACTCCCCCCCACCTTC. Its protein product is CASSLGAGSQLPPTF.

This chain links TRBV11-2 with TRBJ1-5; tentative D call: TRBD1 (5 bases). The CDR3 contains 13 residues. CDR1 and CDR2 (germline): SGHAT, FQNNGV. Between the trimmed V and J ends, which lost 3 bases and 4 bases, there was a span of 7 bases. CDR3 in amino acids: CASSFGTNQPQHF. As DNA, the CDR3 is TGTGCCAGCAGCTTCGGGACTAATCAGCCCCAGCATTTT.

The rearrangement links TRBV11-2 to TRBJ2-7, with a possible D match to TRBD2 (6 bases). This CDR3 is 15 amino acids long. V lost 9 bases and J 0 bases, leaving 18 bases between the germline ends. Germline lookup yields CDR1 SGHAT and CDR2 FQNNGV. The CDR3 nucleotides read TGTGCCAGTACTAAGATGGGACTCAGCTCCTACGAGCAGTACTTC. It is translated as CASTKMGLSSYEQYF.

This clone was detected only a few times. V gene TRBV4-2 combines with J gene TRBJ1-1, with 7 bases fitting TRBD1. This CDR3 spans 18 amino acids. Looked up from germline, CDR1 is LGHNA and CDR2 is YNFKEQ. Trimming took 1 base from V and 1 from J; bases not matched to a gene: 12. CDR3 DNA sequence: TGTGCCAGCAGCCAAGGGACTCCAGGAGGGGGCTCGAACACTGAAGCTTTCTTT. Amino acid sequence: CASSQGTPGGGSNTEAFF.

This clone was seen only a few times. The rearrangement links TRBV27 to TRBJ1-2; 7 positions agree with TRBD1. With 3 bases clipped from V and 5 bases from J, the junction kept 3 bases outside the gene matches. Germline loops: CDR1 MNHEY, CDR2 SMNVEV (reference sequence). The CDR3 covers 13 residues. In DNA form, the CDR3 reads TGTGCCAGCAGTTTTACAGGGGCTTATGGCTACACCTTC. It codes for CASSFTGAYGYTF.

This clone was detected only once. The chain links TRBV7-6 to TRBJ1-1, with D hard to call. The CDR3 is 12 residues long. V was trimmed by 3 bases and J by 1 base, leaving 3 bases between them. The germline V gene has CDR1 SGHVS and CDR2 FNYEAQ. DNA for the CDR3: TGTGCCAGCAGCTTCCCGAACACTGAAGCTTTCTTT. Translation gives CASSFPNTEAFF.

This clone was seen a handful of times. This chain links TRBV30 with TRBJ1-1, with D possibly TRBD1 on 6 matching bases. Germline CDR1 and CDR2: GTSNPN and SVGIG (reference sequence). The CDR3 runs to 13 residues. The V end lost 5 bases, the J end lost 7 bases, and 17 bases lay between the germline ends. The chain's CDR3 is CAWDARGADEAFF. CDR3 sequence (DNA): TGTGCCTGGGATGCCCGGGGGGCTGATGAAGCTTTCTTT.

The chain couples TRBV18 to TRBJ1-3; D remains unclear. Germline CDR1 and CDR2: KGHSH and LQKENI. This CDR3 has 15 amino acids. V was trimmed by 3 bases and J by 0 bases, leaving 9 bases between them. The DNA of the CDR3 is TGTGCCAGCTCACCCGGACCGGACTCTGGAAACACCATATATTTT. Amino acid sequence: CASSPGPDSGNTIYF.